Included here is one TCR beta chain sequence, with context. The protocol was immunoSEQ multiplex PCR, while the TCRdb copy is restricted to in-frame clones and leaves out a portion. The repertoire consists of tens of thousands of clones, with 94% occurring once and the leading ten covering 0.2% to 0.25%. The data originate from a study of technical replicates of blood from several donors. CDR3 size: 21 residues. Trimming at V came to 1 base and at J to 5 bases, leaving 19 bases not matched to a gene. Looked up from germline, CDR1 is MDHEN and CDR2 is SYDVKM. The chain couples TRBV28 to TRBJ2-3, with 12 bases matching TRBD2. The specimen was T cells isolated from PBMCs. The clonotype originates from a human donor in good health. This chain's CDR3 is CASSLLGGLAGYRGGLDTQYF. The CDR3 nucleotides are TGTGCCAGCAGTTTATTGGGTGGACTAGCGGGATACCGTGGGGGGCTAGATACGCAGTATTTT.